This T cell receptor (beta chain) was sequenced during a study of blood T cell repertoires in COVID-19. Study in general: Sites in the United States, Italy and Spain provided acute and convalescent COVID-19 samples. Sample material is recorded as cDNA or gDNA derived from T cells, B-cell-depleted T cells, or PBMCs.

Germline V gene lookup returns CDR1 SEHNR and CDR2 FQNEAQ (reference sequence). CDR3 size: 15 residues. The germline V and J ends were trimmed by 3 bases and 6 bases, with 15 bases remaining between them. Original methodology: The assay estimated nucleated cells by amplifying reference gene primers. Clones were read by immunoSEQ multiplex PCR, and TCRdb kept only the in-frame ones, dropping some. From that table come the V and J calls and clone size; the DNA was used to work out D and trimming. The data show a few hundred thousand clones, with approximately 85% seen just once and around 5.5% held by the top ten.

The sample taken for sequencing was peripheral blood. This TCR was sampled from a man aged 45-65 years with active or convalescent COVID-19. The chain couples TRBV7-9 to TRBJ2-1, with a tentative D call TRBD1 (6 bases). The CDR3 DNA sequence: TGTGCCAGCAGCTTCGGGACAATCTTCGTCAATGAGCAGTTCTTC. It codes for CASSFGTIFVNEQFF.